This T cell receptor (beta chain) was observed in a study of blood T cell repertoires in COVID-19. On the study more broadly: Samples taken during acute and convalescent COVID-19 were collected in the United States, Italy and Spain.

In the authors' methods: Estimation of nucleated cell counts was performed using reference gene primer amplification. Sequencing was performed with immunoSEQ multiplex PCR; in TCRdb, only in-frame clones are kept and a portion is missing. V and J calls and clone size are copied from that table; D and trimming were computed from the DNA. The sample includes about 100,000 clones, about 89% of them seen just once. This CDR3 is 15 amino acids long. The ends lost 4 bases at V and 0 bases at J; junction bases unmatched: 5. Germline V lookup: CDR1 SGHKS, CDR2 YYEKEE (reference sequence). Specimen: peripheral blood. The chain links TRBV5-5 to TRBJ2-7; TRBD2 matches 9 bases. This receptor was identified in a man aged 45-60 years with active COVID-19. This CDR3 reads CASSTVSGGSYEQYV. In DNA form, the CDR3 reads TGTGCCAGCAGCACCGTTAGCGGGGGCTCCTACGAGCAGTACGTC.